One sample yielded the 29 T cell receptor beta chains listed below, sequenced in a study of T cell clonality in common variable immunodeficiency. This table comes from immunoSEQ multiplex PCR, and its TCRdb copy is limited to in-frame clones, with some not included. Recorded here are about 52,000 clones, none singletons. The sequencing input was peripheral blood mononuclear cells. All receptors derive from a person between 18 and 69 years old in good health.

Many counts were recorded for this clone. CDR3 in amino acids: CASSWAGVSTDTQYF. The CDR3 bases that were read are TGTGCCAGCAGTTGGGCGGGGGTTAGCACAGATACG. V usage is TRBV7-2 and J usage is TRBJ2-3, with 7 bases lining up with TRBD2. Coverage ceases 3 residues before the CDR3 finishes, and the germline J gene fills in the end. The CDR3 runs 15 residues. Germline V CDR1 and CDR2: SGHTA, FQGNSA. V gave up 6 bases and J gave up 0 bases; unmatched junction bases: 6. The full variable domain, with the rest looked up from reference TRBV7-2 and TRBJ2-3, is GAGVSQSPSNKVTEKGKDVELRCDPISGHTALYWYRQSLGQGLEFLIYFQGNSAPDKSGLPSDRFSAERTGGSVSTLTIQRTQQEDSAVYLCASSWAGVSTDTQYFGPGTRLTVL.

This clone was observed at least ten times. The read stops 3 residues short of the end of the CDR3; the missing end is completed from the germline J gene. This chain joins TRBV6-4 and TRBJ1-6; D is perhaps TRBD1 (6 bases). Germline V CDR1 and CDR2: MRHNA, SNTAGT. The CDR3 runs to 13 residues. Trimming removed 5 bases at V and 5 bases at J, with 7 bases between. The CDR3 is CASSRDNNSPLHF. CDR3 DNA, as far as it was read: TGTGCCAGCAGTAGGGACAATAATTCACCC.

Concerning this clone itself: Read coverage stops 3 residues before the CDR3 terminus; the germline J gene supplies the remainder. The genes are TRBV13 and TRBJ1-6; 9 bases map to TRBD1. There are 18 residues in the CDR3. J lost 2 bases, V lost 8 bases, and 13 bases had no gene match. Germline V gene data show CDR1 as PRHDT and CDR2 as FYEKMQ (reference sequence). CDR3 sequence: CASGDRARGGAYNSPLHF. CDR3 bases read: TGTGCCAGCGGGGACAGGGCACGCGGGGGGGCCTATAATTCACCC.

This clone showed up many times. The read finishes 3 residues shy of the CDR3 end, and the germline J gene is used to complete it. This chain joins TRBV20-1 and TRBJ2-7, with D unresolved. The germline V gene encodes CDR1 DFQATT and CDR2 SNEGSKA (reference sequence). The CDR3 extends over 13 amino acids. V shed 7 bases and J shed 0 bases, with 13 bases lying between them. CDR3: CSGGLSGSYEQYF. CDR3 DNA (partial): TGCAGTGGTGGGCTATCCGGCTCCTACGAG.

This clone was seen at least ten times. The sequenced fragment ends 3 residues before the CDR3 boundary, so the rest is inferred from the germline J gene. V usage is TRBV11-2 and J usage is TRBJ2-1, with TRBD1 identical over 10 bases. J gave up 9 bases and V 6 bases, and 8 bases lay outside the gene matches. The CDR3 contains 14 residues. Germline V gene lookup returns CDR1 SGHAT and CDR2 FQNNGV. The chain's CDR3 is CASRRDRGRVEQFF. The part of the CDR3 DNA that was read is TGTGCCAGCAGACGAGACAGGGGGCGGGTTGAG.

This clone was counted many times. The read halts 3 residues ahead of the CDR3 end, with the missing end drawn from the germline J gene. V is TRBV2 and J is TRBJ1-4, with TRBD1 matching 7 bases. This CDR3 contains 14 residues. Losses at the gene ends were 7 bases for V and 5 bases for J; bases not matched to a gene: 7. Per the germline V gene, CDR1 is SNHLY and CDR2 is FYNNEI. The sequenced part of the CDR3 DNA is TGTGCCAGCACCAGGGGGTCGGGGAATGAAAAA. Its protein is CASTRGSGNEK. The whole CDR3 sequence is CASTRGSGNEKLFF.

This clone was seen at least ten times. Read data end 3 residues before the CDR3 end; the end is taken from the germline J gene. The chain carries TRBV30 and TRBJ2-1; tentatively, D is TRBD2 (6 bases). The germline gives CDR1 GTSNPN, CDR2 SVGIG (reference sequence). This CDR3 spans 16 amino acids. V was trimmed by 4 bases and J by 3 bases, leaving 19 bases between them. Here the CDR3 reads CAWMPFWRDNYNEQFF. CDR3 DNA, as far as it was read: TGTGCCTGGATGCCGTTCTGGCGGGATAACTACAATGAG.

This clone was picked up many times. The CDR3 extends 3 residues past the end of the read, so its final part is completed from the germline J gene. J is TRBJ2-3 and V is TRBV19; D is ambiguous. V was shortened by 10 bases and J by 5 bases, with 7 bases between the two germline ends. The CDR3 contains 10 residues. Germline V gene lookup returns CDR1 LNHDA and CDR2 SQIVND (reference sequence). The CDR3 reads CATSLDTQYF. The part of the CDR3 DNA that was read is TGTGCCACTTCCCTAGATACG.

The sample holds many counts of this clone. The CDR3 end is not reached by the read, which stops 3 residues before it; the germline J gene fills it in. The chain links TRBV29-1 to TRBJ2-7, with no clear D. The V gene lost 7 bases and the J gene lost 4 bases, with 11 bases spanning the gap. In germline, CDR1 is SQVTM, CDR2 ANQGSEA. The CDR3 loop spans 11 amino acids. The DNA read from the CDR3 is TGCAGCGCCAAGGGCACTTACGAG. It specifies CSAKGTYE. The full CDR3 protein is CSAKGTYEQYF.

Comments on this clone: The read is 3 residues too short to cover the CDR3 end, so that end is filled in from the germline J gene. The genes are TRBV20-1 and TRBJ2-7, with a tentative D call TRBD1 (6 bases). In germline, CDR1 is DFQATT, CDR2 SNEGSKA (reference sequence). This CDR3 is 13 amino acids long. Trimming removed 5 bases at V and 5 bases at J, with 16 bases between. CDR3 DNA, as far as it was read: TGCAGTGCTGGTGGGTTGAGGGGGAACGAG. It encodes CSAGGLRGNE. The entire CDR3 protein reads CSAGGLRGNEQYF.

This clone was recorded many times. The read is 3 residues too short to cover the CDR3 end, so that end is filled in from the germline J gene. This chain connects TRBV29-1 to TRBJ2-1; the match to TRBD2 covers 12 bases. V was pared by 7 bases and J by 7 bases, with 8 bases of the junction left unmatched. This CDR3 spans 14 amino acids. CDR1 SQVTM and CDR2 ANQGSEA come from the germline V gene. The CDR3: CSAQTSGSGNEQFF. The CDR3 bases that were read are TGCAGCGCCCAGACTAGCGGGAGTGGGAATGAG.

This clone was counted ten times or more. From the germline J gene comes the end of the CDR3, since the read stops 3 residues before it. V usage is TRBV7-9 and J usage is TRBJ2-5; 8 bases are a match to TRBD1. The ends lost 3 bases at V and 4 bases at J; junction bases unmatched: 7. Germline V gives CDR1 SEHNR, CDR2 FQNEAQ (reference sequence). The CDR3 spans 15 residues. This chain's CDR3 is CASSFRQGPGETQYF. The sequenced CDR3 bases are TGTGCCAGCAGCTTTCGACAGGGGCCGGGAGAGACC.

This clone has a count of ten or more. Read data end 3 residues before the CDR3 end; the end is taken from the germline J gene. V and J are TRBV7-9 and TRBJ2-1, with D perhaps TRBD2 (6 bases). The V end was cut by 2 bases, the J end by 5 bases, with 10 bases between. The CDR3 totals 14 residues. In germline, CDR1 is SEHNR, CDR2 FQNEAQ (reference sequence). The CDR3 DNA, read in part, is TGTGCCAGCAGCTTATGGGACTTTGACAATGAG. It is translated as CASSLWDFDNE. The entire CDR3 reads CASSLWDFDNEQFF. The whole variable domain, filled in from reference TRBV7-9 and TRBJ2-1, reads DTGVSQNPRHKITKRGQNVTFRCDPISEHNRLYWYRQTLGQGPEFLTYFQNEAQLEKSRLLSDRFSAERPKGSFSTLEIQRTEQGDSAMYLCASSLWDFDNEQFFGPGTRLTVL.

This clone occurred many times. The read gets to within 3 residues of the CDR3 end, and the germline J gene fills in the rest. The chain has TRBV5-4 and TRBJ2-3, with 8 bases lining up with TRBD2. Germline V gene sequence: CDR1 SGHNT, CDR2 YYREEE (reference sequence). J was trimmed by 5 bases and V by 0 bases; bases with no gene match: 5. CDR3 length: 15 amino acids. The part of the CDR3 DNA that was read is TGTGCCAGCAGCTTGGGGCGGGAGGTGGGAGATACG. It encodes CASSLGREVGDT. The complete CDR3 sequence is CASSLGREVGDTQYF.

About this clone: The DNA ends 3 residues before the CDR3 does, and the rest of the CDR3 is filled in from the germline J gene. The chain employs TRBV18 and TRBJ2-5; 10 positions match TRBD2. Germline V gives CDR1 KGHSH, CDR2 LQKENI. The J segment lost 1 base and the V segment lost 4 bases, leaving 3 bases of the junction unmatched. CDR3 length: 15 amino acids. This CDR3 is CASSQRTSGQETQYF. The CDR3 bases that were read are TGTGCCAGCTCACAAAGGACTAGCGGCCAAGAGACC.

This clone was recorded many times. The DNA ends 3 residues before the CDR3 does, and the rest of the CDR3 is filled in from the germline J gene. The chain links TRBV5-8 to TRBJ2-3; no firm D call. Germline assignment: CDR1 SGHTS and CDR2 YDEGEE. V lost 0 bases to trimming and J lost 6 bases, with 8 bases between them. The CDR3 contains 13 residues. CDR3 residues: CASSLANLDTQYF. The sequenced part of the CDR3 DNA is TGTGCCAGCAGCTTGGCCAATTTGGATACG. The variable domain in full, completed from reference TRBV5-8 and TRBJ2-3, reads EAGVTQSPTHLIKTRGQQATLRCSPISGHTSVYWYQQALGLGLQFLLWYDEGEERNRGNFPPRFSGRQFPNYSSELNVNALELEDSALYLCASSLANLDTQYFGPGTRLTVL.

This clone was picked up many times. Read sequence stops 3 residues before the CDR3 end, and the germline J gene provides the missing end. The chain is built from TRBV14 and TRBJ2-5; TRBD1 aligns across 10 bases. V shed 0 bases and J 4 bases; nucleotides not matched to a gene: 11. CDR1 SGHDN and CDR2 FVKESK come from the germline V gene. The CDR3 sequence is 18 residues long. The CDR3 loop is CASSQDRRDRGLRETQYF. CDR3 bases read: TGTGCCAGCAGCCAAGATCGTAGAGACAGGGGGCTTAGAGAGACC.

About this clone: Sequencing ends 3 residues short of the CDR3 end; the germline J gene provides the rest. V gene TRBV6-1 combines with J gene TRBJ2-7; 7 positions match TRBD2. The ends lost 4 bases at V and 0 bases at J; junction bases unmatched: 3. The germline V gene has CDR1 MNHNS and CDR2 SASEGT. The length of the CDR3 is 14 residues. This CDR3 is CASSATSASYEQYF. CDR3 bases read: TGTGCCAGCAGTGCAACTAGCGCCTCCTACGAG.

This clone was picked up many times. The read gets to within 3 residues of the CDR3 end, and the germline J gene fills in the rest. The rearrangement uses TRBV20-1 and TRBJ2-2, with D unclear. This CDR3 spans 13 amino acids. V was clipped by 0 bases and J by 5 bases, with 7 bases between them. Germline CDR1 and CDR2: DFQATT and SNEGSKA (reference sequence). CDR3 bases read: TGCAGTGCTAGAGATCTGCGTACCGGGGAG. Encoded protein: CSARDLRTGE. The CDR3, in full, reads CSARDLRTGELFF.

This clone was counted a few times. Read coverage stops 3 residues before the CDR3 terminus; the germline J gene supplies the remainder. The chain couples TRBV30 to TRBJ1-3; 12 bases are shared with TRBD1. CDR1 and CDR2 from the germline V gene are GTSNPN and SVGIG (reference sequence). The length of the CDR3 is 14 residues. Germline trimming cut 5 bases from V and 5 bases from J; bases unmatched to any gene: 4. The part of the CDR3 DNA that was read is TGTGCCTGGGAGGGACAGGGGGCAAGAAACACC. This translates into CAWEGQGARNT. In full, the CDR3 reads CAWEGQGARNTIYF. Based on the CDR3 plus reference TRBV30 and TRBJ1-3, the full variable domain is SQTIHQWPATLVQPVGSPLSLECTVEGTSNPNLYWYRQAAGRGLQLLFYSVGIGQISSEVPQNLSASRPQDRQFILSSKKLLLSDSGFYLCAWEGQGARNTIYFGEGSWLTVV.

This clone has ten or more counts. The observed sequence ends 3 residues before the CDR3 terminus, with the missing tail filled in from the germline J gene. V usage is TRBV19 and J usage is TRBJ2-1; D is possibly TRBD1 (6 bases). Deletions cut 8 bases from V and 2 bases from J, with 13 bases between. In germline, CDR1 is LNHDA, CDR2 SQIVND (reference sequence). The CDR3 consists of 14 residues. The part of the CDR3 DNA that was read is TGTGCCAGTTCCCGGGACAAGACCTACAATGAG. It translates to CASSRDKTYNE. The full CDR3 is CASSRDKTYNEQFF.

Remarks on this clone: The read ends 3 residues early relative to the CDR3; the germline J gene fills the gap. This chain joins TRBV19 and TRBJ2-2, with 8 bases matching TRBD1. The CDR3 is 17 residues long. Germline CDR1 and CDR2: LNHDA and SQIVND (reference sequence). The DNA read from the CDR3 is TGTGCCAGTAGTACCCGGGACAGGATCTACCGAAATGAAAAG. Amino acids: CASSTRDRIYRNEK. The CDR3, in full, reads CASSTRDRIYRNEKLFF.

A few counts support this clone. This clone may be a read error of a much larger clone one base away. The read ends 3 residues early relative to the CDR3; the germline J gene fills the gap. The gene calls are TRBV7-3 and TRBJ2-2; a weak D match, TRBD2 (6 bases). The CDR3 contains 17 residues. Germline CDR1 SGHTA, CDR2 FQGTGA. CDR3 loop: CASSFGTLSSGANVLFF. CDR3 DNA, as far as it was read: TGTGCCAGCAGCTTTGGGACTTTGAGCTCTGGGGCCAACGTG.

This clone showed up many times. The CDR3 is cut off 3 residues early in the read; its end comes from the germline J gene. The J gene is TRBJ1-4, the V gene TRBV5-1; tentative D call: TRBD1 (6 bases). The germline V gene has CDR1 SGHRS and CDR2 YFSETQ. This CDR3 is built from 14 residues. The covered CDR3 bases are TGCGCCAGCAGCTTGGGGGACAAGAATTCACCA. Its translation: CASSLGDKNSP. The whole CDR3 protein reads CASSLGDKNSPLFF.

This clone showed up many times. The read comes to an end 3 residues before the CDR3 does, leaving the germline J gene to fill in the end. This chain links TRBV28 with TRBJ1-4; TRBD1 matches at 10 bases. CDR1 is MDHEN and CDR2 is SYDVKM in the germline V gene. J lost 2 bases, V lost 4 bases, and 10 bases had no gene match. This CDR3 has 18 residues. The CDR3 is CASSSPGQGFPTNEKLFF. The part of the CDR3 DNA that was read is TGTGCCAGCAGTTCGCCGGGACAGGGGTTTCCCACTAATGAAAAA. Full variable domain (missing parts from reference TRBV28 and TRBJ1-4): DVKVTQSSRYLVKRTGEKVFLECVQDMDHENMFWYRQDPGLGLRLIYFSYDVKMKEKGDIPEGYSVSREKKERFSLILESASTNQTSMYLCASSSPGQGFPTNEKLFFGSGTQLSVL.

At least ten counts were recorded for this clone. Read coverage stops 3 residues before the CDR3 terminus; the germline J gene supplies the remainder. The chain has TRBV30 and TRBJ1-2; no firm D call. Trimming pared 1 base from V and 7 bases from J, leaving 7 bases between. The CDR3 spans 11 residues. CDR1 is GTSNPN, CDR2 SVGIG, per germline (reference sequence). The CDR3 spells CAWSAGPGYTF. Incomplete CDR3 DNA: TGTGCCTGGAGTGCGGGTCCTGGC.

As to this clone: The read finishes 3 residues shy of the CDR3 end, and the germline J gene is used to complete it. The V gene is TRBV20-1, the J gene TRBJ1-6, with 7 bases identical to TRBD1. CDR1 is DFQATT and CDR2 is SNEGSKA in the germline V gene (reference sequence). V was clipped by 3 bases and J by 7 bases; unmatched bases: 6. The CDR3 covers 14 residues. CDR3 DNA (partial): TGCAGTGCTAGGCCGACAGGGCGGAATTCACCC. Protein: CSARPTGRNSP. The full CDR3 protein reads CSARPTGRNSPLHF.

This clone has at least ten counts. Read data end 3 residues before the CDR3 end; the end is taken from the germline J gene. The chain has TRBV5-4 and TRBJ1-4, with 7 bases identical to TRBD1. The CDR3 is 15 amino acids. CDR1 SGHNT and CDR2 YYREEE come from the germline V gene (reference sequence). Unmatched junction bases numbered 9, after V lost 7 bases and J lost 3 bases. The CDR3 here is CASSLKRGPNEKLFF. CDR3 bases read: TGTGCCAGCTCTCTAAAAAGGGGGCCTAATGAAAAA.

This clone came up many times. The read is 3 residues too short to cover the CDR3 end, so that end is filled in from the germline J gene. The chain employs TRBV5-1 and TRBJ2-5; D remains ambiguous. CDR1 SGHRS and CDR2 YFSETQ come from the germline V gene. Trimming shortened V by 4 bases and J by 2 bases, and 12 bases separated the two germline ends. The CDR3 is made up of 14 amino acids. CDR3 loop: CASSPYDTQETQYF. The sequenced CDR3 bases are TGCGCCAGCAGCCCGTATGACACGCAAGAGACC. The variable domain in full, with the rest retrieved from reference TRBV5-1 and TRBJ2-5, is KAGVTQTPRYLIKTRGQQVTLSCSPISGHRSVSWYQQTPGQGLQFLFEYFSETQRNKGNFPGRFSGRQFSNSRSEMNVSTLELGDSALYLCASSPYDTQETQYFGPGTRLLVL.